Presented here are 24 T cell receptor beta chains from one specimen sequenced in a study of monozygotic twins with inflammatory bowel disease. TCRdb re-called the 5' RACE reads, yielding one record per CDR3 amino acid sequence without DNA. The listing records 200,000 to 250,000 distinct CDR3 sequences. Sequencing was carried out using blood. Every receptor here comes from a human donor with ulcerative colitis or Crohn's disease, or a healthy co-twin of an affected twin (not recorded which).

The chain uses TRBV4-1 and TRBJ1-2; the D call of TRBD1 rests on TCRdb alone, since no DNA is present to check it. The CDR3 spans 15 residues. CDR1 and CDR2 (germline): MGHRA, YSYEKL. CDR3 sequence: CASSRGQGAQYGYTF.

The chain couples TRBV5-1 to TRBJ2-3. Germline CDR1 is SGHRS and CDR2 is YFSETQ. The CDR3 length is 17 residues. CDR3 loop: CASSLGGTATTTDTQYF.

The V and J genes are TRBV5-1 and TRBJ2-1; the TCRdb call, TRBD2, lacks DNA for checking. Per germline, CDR1 SGHRS and CDR2 YFSETQ. The CDR3 extends over 15 amino acids. The CDR3 region is CASSLTSGSYNEQFF. The full variable domain, its missing parts supplied by reference TRBV5-1 and TRBJ2-1, is KAGVTQTPRYLIKTRGQQVTLSCSPISGHRSVSWYQQTPGQGLQFLFEYFSETQRNKGNFPGRFSGRQFSNSRSEMNVSTLELGDSALYLCASSLTSGSYNEQFFGPGTRLTVL.

This chain links TRBV7-9 with TRBJ2-7; the D call from TCRdb, TRBD1, cannot be confirmed without DNA. The V gene's germline CDR1 is SEHNR and CDR2 FQNEAQ (reference sequence). The CDR3 is made up of 15 amino acids. CDR3 in amino acids: CASSPQGGQTYEQYF.

The V call is TRBV7-8, the J call TRBJ2-3; no DNA is available, so the TRBD1 call from TCRdb remains unchecked. CDR1 SGHVS and CDR2 FQNEAQ come from the germline V gene. This CDR3 contains 15 residues. The CDR3 here is CASSSSTGSPDTQYF.

This chain links TRBV7-2 with TRBJ2-2; the D call of TRBD1 rests on TCRdb alone, since no DNA is present to check it. There are 16 residues in the CDR3. Germline CDR1 SGHTA, CDR2 FQGNSA. The CDR3 region is CASSMQGAGNTGELFF. The full variable domain, rest sourced from reference TRBV7-2 and TRBJ2-2, is GAGVSQSPSNKVTEKGKDVELRCDPISGHTALYWYRQSLGQGLEFLIYFQGNSAPDKSGLPSDRFSAERTGGSVSTLTIQRTQQEDSAVYLCASSMQGAGNTGELFFGEGSRLTVL.

The chain combines TRBV7-2 with TRBJ2-3. Per the germline V gene, CDR1 is SGHTA and CDR2 is FQGNSA. CDR3 length equals 13 residues. CDR3 sequence reads: CASSLSGTDTQYF. Complete variable domain (other parts from reference TRBV7-2 and TRBJ2-3): GAGVSQSPSNKVTEKGKDVELRCDPISGHTALYWYRQSLGQGLEFLIYFQGNSAPDKSGLPSDRFSAERTGGSVSTLTIQRTQQEDSAVYLCASSLSGTDTQYFGPGTRLTVL.

The chain joins TRBV6-6 to TRBJ2-5; TCRdb's assignment of TRBD2 cannot be checked, as there is no DNA. The germline CDR1 and CDR2 sequences are MNHNY and SVGAGI (reference sequence). The CDR3 spans 13 residues. This CDR3 reads CASRSWGAETQYF.

This chain links TRBV4-3 with TRBJ1-5. The CDR3 is 16 residues long. The germline gives CDR1 LGHNA, CDR2 YSLEER. This chain's CDR3 is CASSQDIGQLNQPQHF.

The chain links TRBV10-3 to TRBJ2-2; checking the TCRdb D call of TRBD1 is not possible without DNA. The CDR3 has 15 amino acids. The germline CDR1 and CDR2 sequences are ENHRY and SYGVKD. Here the CDR3 reads CAISDMRERPGELFF.

The chain has TRBV7-8 and TRBJ1-5; TCRdb indicates TRBD1, and absent DNA this call remains unverified. Germline CDR1 SGHVS, CDR2 FQNEAQ. This CDR3 has 17 residues. CDR3: CASSLPPGQANNQPQHF.

V is TRBV2 and J is TRBJ2-1; TCRdb's assignment of TRBD1 cannot be checked, as there is no DNA. The germline V gene has CDR1 SNHLY and CDR2 FYNNEI. The CDR3 contains 17 residues. CDR3 loop: CASGEGAGGHSYNEQFF.

This sequence joins TRBV4-1 and TRBJ2-1; TCRdb picks TRBD2, but there is no DNA to check that call. CDR3 length: 13 amino acids. CDR1 MGHRA and CDR2 YSYEKL come from the germline V gene. This CDR3 reads CASTGLAGSEQFF.

The chain employs TRBV2 and TRBJ2-3; TCRdb outputs TRBD1, but without DNA this stays unchecked. The CDR3 is made up of 13 amino acids. Per the germline V gene, CDR1 is SNHLY and CDR2 is FYNNEI. The CDR3 is CASDLGGTDTQYF.

This chain joins TRBV20-1 and TRBJ2-7. CDR3 length: 14 amino acids. The germline V gene encodes CDR1 DFQATT and CDR2 SNEGSKA (reference sequence). CDR3 region: CSARTLAATYEQYF.

This chain uses TRBV7-2 with TRBJ2-3; as DNA is missing, the TRBD1 call by TCRdb cannot be tested. Germline V gene lookup returns CDR1 SGHTA and CDR2 FQGNSA. The CDR3 extends over 15 amino acids. The CDR3 sequence: CASSLSGHRTDTQYF.

The CDR3 loop reads CSVLRDRGVNTGELFF. V gene TRBV29-1 combines with J gene TRBJ2-2; no DNA is available, so the TRBD1 call from TCRdb remains unchecked. This CDR3 has 16 residues. Per germline, CDR1 SQVTM and CDR2 ANQGSEA.

The V gene is TRBV5-5, the J gene TRBJ1-1. Germline loops: CDR1 SGHKS, CDR2 YYEKEE (reference sequence). CDR3 size: 15 residues. The CDR3 protein is CASSLNPTLGTEAFF.

V is TRBV5-6 and J is TRBJ2-1; TCRdb proposes TRBD2, but this gene call is untestable without DNA. CDR3 size: 17 residues. Germline lookup yields CDR1 SGHDT and CDR2 YYEEEE. The CDR3 region is CASSQGTSVGSYNEQFF.

The V call is TRBV11-2, the J call TRBJ2-1; the TCRdb call, TRBD2, lacks DNA for checking. This CDR3 has 17 amino acids. Germline V gene sequence: CDR1 SGHAT, CDR2 FQNNGV. The CDR3 protein is CASSLPPSGGAANEQFF.

V usage is TRBV6-5 and J usage is TRBJ1-4. This CDR3 contains 13 residues. The V gene's germline CDR1 is MNHEY and CDR2 SVGAGI. CDR3 in amino acids: CASRRQINEKLFF.

The chain links TRBV7-8 to TRBJ2-2; no DNA is available, so the TRBD2 call from TCRdb remains unchecked. The germline V gene encodes CDR1 SGHVS and CDR2 FQNEAQ. This CDR3 region has 15 residues. The CDR3: CAIRIGGRATGELFF.

This rearrangement joins TRBV2 to TRBJ2-1; TCRdb calls TRBD1, which cannot be checked without DNA. Germline V CDR1 and CDR2: SNHLY, FYNNEI. This CDR3 region has 14 residues. Here the CDR3 reads CASGHRDFYNEQFF.

This chain joins TRBV29-1 and TRBJ2-7; TCRdb indicates TRBD1, and absent DNA this call remains unverified. Germline V lookup: CDR1 SQVTM, CDR2 ANQGSEA. The CDR3 contains 14 residues. This CDR3 is CSVEVATGTNEQYF.